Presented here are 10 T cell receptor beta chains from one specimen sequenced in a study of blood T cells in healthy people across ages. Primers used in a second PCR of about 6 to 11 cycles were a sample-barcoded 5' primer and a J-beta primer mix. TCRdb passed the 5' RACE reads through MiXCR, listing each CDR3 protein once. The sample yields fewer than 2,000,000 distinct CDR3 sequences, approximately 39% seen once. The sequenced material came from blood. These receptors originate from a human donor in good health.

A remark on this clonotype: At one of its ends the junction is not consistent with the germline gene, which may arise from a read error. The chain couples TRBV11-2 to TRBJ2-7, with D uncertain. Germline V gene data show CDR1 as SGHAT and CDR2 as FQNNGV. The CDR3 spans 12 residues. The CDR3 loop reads CACSLDNYEQYF. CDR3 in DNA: TGTGCCTGCAGCTTAGATAACTACGAGCAGTACTTC.

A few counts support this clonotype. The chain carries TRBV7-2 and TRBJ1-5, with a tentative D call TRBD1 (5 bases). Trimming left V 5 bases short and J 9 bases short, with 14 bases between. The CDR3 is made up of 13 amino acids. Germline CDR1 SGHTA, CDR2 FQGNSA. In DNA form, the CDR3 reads TGTGCCAGCAGCCCTTCGGGGGTACGGCCCCAGCATTTT. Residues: CASSPSGVRPQHF.

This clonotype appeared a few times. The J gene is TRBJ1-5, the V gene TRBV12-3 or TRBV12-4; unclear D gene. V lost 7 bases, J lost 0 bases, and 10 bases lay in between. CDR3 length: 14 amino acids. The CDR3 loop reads CASTPSSSNQPQHF. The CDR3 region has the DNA TGTGCCAGCACTCCTAGCAGTAGCAATCAGCCCCAGCATTTT.

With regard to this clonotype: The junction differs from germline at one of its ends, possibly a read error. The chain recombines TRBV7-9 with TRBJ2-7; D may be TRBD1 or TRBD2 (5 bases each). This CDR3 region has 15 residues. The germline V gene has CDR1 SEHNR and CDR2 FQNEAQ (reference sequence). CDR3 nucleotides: TGTGCCAGCAGTCCGACTGACAGACTATCCTACGAGCGGTACTTC. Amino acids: CASSPTDRLSYERYF.

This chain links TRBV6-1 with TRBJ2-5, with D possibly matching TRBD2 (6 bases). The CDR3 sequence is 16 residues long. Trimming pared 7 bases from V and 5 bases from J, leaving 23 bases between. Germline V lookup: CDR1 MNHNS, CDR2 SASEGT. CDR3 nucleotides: TGTGCCAGCAAGATGAATAGGGCTAGCGAGGTGGAGACCCAGTACTTC. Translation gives CASKMNRASEVETQYF.

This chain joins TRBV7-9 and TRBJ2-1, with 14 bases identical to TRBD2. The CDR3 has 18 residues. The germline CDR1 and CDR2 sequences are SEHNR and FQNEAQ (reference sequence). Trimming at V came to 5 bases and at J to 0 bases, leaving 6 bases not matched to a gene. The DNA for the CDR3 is TGTGCCAGCAGCACGAGACTAGCGGGGGGGAGCTCCTACAATGAGCAGTTCTTC. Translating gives CASSTRLAGGSSYNEQFF.

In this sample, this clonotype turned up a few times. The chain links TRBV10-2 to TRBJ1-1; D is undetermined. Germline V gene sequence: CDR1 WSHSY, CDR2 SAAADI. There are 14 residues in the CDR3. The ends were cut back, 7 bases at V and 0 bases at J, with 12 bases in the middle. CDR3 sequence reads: CASKLASMNTEAFF. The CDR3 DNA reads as TGCGCCAGCAAGCTGGCATCAATGAACACTGAAGCTTTCTTT.

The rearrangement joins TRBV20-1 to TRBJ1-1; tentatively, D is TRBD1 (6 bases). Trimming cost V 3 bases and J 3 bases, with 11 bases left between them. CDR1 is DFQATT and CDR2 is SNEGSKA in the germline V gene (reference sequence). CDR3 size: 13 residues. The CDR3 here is CSASPYRDTEAFF. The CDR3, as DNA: TGCAGTGCTAGTCCCTACAGGGACACTGAAGCTTTCTTT.

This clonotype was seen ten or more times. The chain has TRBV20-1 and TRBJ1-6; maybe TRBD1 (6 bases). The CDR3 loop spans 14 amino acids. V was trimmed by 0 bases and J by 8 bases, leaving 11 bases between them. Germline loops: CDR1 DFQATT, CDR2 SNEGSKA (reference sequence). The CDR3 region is CSAREGGRHSPLHF. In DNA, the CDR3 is TGCAGTGCTAGAGAGGGGGGGCGGCATTCACCCCTCCACTTT.

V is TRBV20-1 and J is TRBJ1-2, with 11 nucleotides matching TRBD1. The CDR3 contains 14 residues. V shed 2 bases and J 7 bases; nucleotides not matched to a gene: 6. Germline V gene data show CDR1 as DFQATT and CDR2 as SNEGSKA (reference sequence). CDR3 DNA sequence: TGCAGTGCTAGATCAGGGACAGGGGGTTTTGGCTACACCTTC. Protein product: CSARSGTGGFGYTF.